Listed here are 11 T cell receptor beta chains from one sample, sequenced in a study of CD8 T cells in ankylosing spondylitis (dated by TCRdb to 2016 to 2017). To prepare the library, 5' RACE was applied. Sequencing was performed on an Illumina HiSeq 2500. Starting from the raw public reads, TCRdb applied fastp trimming at Q25, assembled clones with MiXCR and retained in-frame beta chains. Every entry covers one CDR3 protein and lists the most common genes and DNA from its rows. For this sample there are about 92,000 distinct CDR3 sequences; about 9% appear just once. The ten largest clones capture under 6% of the sample. Sequencing was performed on blood, either unsorted or a sorted T cell fraction (not recorded which). These receptors all stem from a male donor with ankylosing spondylitis or in good health (not recorded which).

Only a few counts were recorded for this clonotype. The V and J genes are TRBV29-1 and TRBJ2-1; 15 bases match TRBD2. Germline V CDR1 and CDR2: SQVTM, ANQGSEA. J lost 9 bases, V lost 7 bases, and 7 bases had no gene match. This CDR3 has 14 residues. For the CDR3, the DNA is TGCAGCGCTCGGACTAGCGGGGGGGCCGGTGAGCAGTTCTTC. Amino acid sequence: CSARTSGGAGEQFF.

This clonotype came up a few times. This chain uses TRBV29-1 with TRBJ2-6; 7 nucleotides line up with TRBD1. With V trimmed by 7 bases and J by 0 bases, 15 bases remained unmatched. CDR1 is SQVTM and CDR2 is ANQGSEA in the germline V gene. The CDR3 is made up of 18 amino acids. CDR3 amino acids: CSAVSTGQKSSGANVLTF. CDR3 coding DNA: TGCAGCGCCGTATCAACGGGACAGAAATCCTCTGGGGCCAACGTCCTGACTTTC.

This clonotype was seen a handful of times. V usage is TRBV5-1 and J usage is TRBJ2-5, with unresolved D. The length of the CDR3 is 13 residues. V lost 4 bases to trimming and J lost 5 bases, with 12 bases between them. Per the germline V gene, CDR1 is SGHRS and CDR2 is YFSETQ. CDR3 region: CASSRLGSETQYF. CDR3 sequence (DNA): TGCGCCAGCAGCCGGTTGGGGTCCGAGACCCAGTACTTC.

This clonotype was recorded at least ten times. The chain has TRBV20-1 and TRBJ1-1, with D uncertain. Deletions cut 6 bases from V and 6 bases from J, with 20 bases between. This CDR3 has 14 amino acids. Per germline, CDR1 DFQATT and CDR2 SNEGSKA (reference sequence). Here the CDR3 reads CSASARHLSSEAFF. The DNA for the CDR3 is TGCAGTGCCTCAGCACGACATCTATCGTCTGAAGCTTTCTTT.

In its sample, this clonotype was seen many times. The chain recombines TRBV12-3 or TRBV12-4 with TRBJ2-5; 9 positions agree with TRBD1. This CDR3 has 14 residues. Trimming cost V 6 bases and J 5 bases; bases outside gene matches: 7. CDR3: CASSGTGGRETQYF. The DNA of the CDR3 is TGTGCCAGCAGCGGTACAGGGGGCCGGGAGACCCAGTACTTC.

As to this clonotype: This may stem from a read error, because a much larger clone lies one nucleotide away. The chain carries TRBV20-1 and TRBJ2-7; 8 nucleotides line up with TRBD1. CDR1 and CDR2 (germline): DFQATT, SNEGSKA (reference sequence). V lost 5 bases, J lost 7 bases, and 16 bases stayed unmatched. This CDR3 is built from 15 residues. CDR3 in DNA: TGCAGTGCTGCCCGACCCCTGGCAGGGGGCTTTGAGCAGTACTTC. Translated: CSAARPLAGGFEQYF.

The table lists this clonotype with many counts. This chain's CDR3 is CASGGLGLGVTYNEQFF. The CDR3 DNA reads as TGTGCCAGCGGGGGGTTAGGTTTGGGCGTTACGTACAATGAGCAGTTCTTC. The gene calls are TRBV25-1 and TRBJ2-1; perhaps TRBD2 as D (6 bases). Germline lookup yields CDR1 MGHDK and CDR2 SYGVNS. The CDR3 totals 17 residues. The V gene lost 8 bases and the J gene lost 4 bases, with 24 bases spanning the gap. Supplemented by reference TRBV25-1 and TRBJ2-1, the full variable domain reads EADIYQTPRYLVIGTGKKITLECSQTMGHDKMYWYQQDPGMELHLIHYSYGVNSTEKGDLSSESTVSRIRTEHFPLTLESARPSHTSQYLCASGGLGLGVTYNEQFFGPGTRLTVL.

There are many counts of this clonotype. The V and J genes are TRBV6-1 and TRBJ2-7, with a possible D match to TRBD1 (7 bases). V was cut by 7 bases and J by 2 bases, with 21 bases left in between. Germline V gives CDR1 MNHNS, CDR2 SASEGT. This CDR3 comprises 16 residues. As DNA, the CDR3 is TGTGCCAGCACTGGGCATCAGGGGGGAACGCCCTACGAGCAGTACTTC. This gives the protein CASTGHQGGTPYEQYF.

Many counts were recorded for this clonotype. This chain connects TRBV14 to TRBJ2-5, with D unresolved. Trimming left V 2 bases short and J 2 bases short, with 18 bases between. The germline gives CDR1 SGHDN, CDR2 FVKESK. The CDR3 consists of 17 residues. The CDR3 loop is CASSQSRRRKKQETQYF. CDR3 sequence (DNA): TGTGCCAGCAGCCAATCGAGGCGGCGGAAGAAACAAGAGACCCAGTACTTC. The variable domain in full, with the rest retrieved from reference TRBV14 and TRBJ2-5, is EAGVTQFPSHSVIEKGQTVTLRCDPISGHDNLYWYRRVMGKEIKFLLHFVKESKQDESGMPNNRFLAERTGGTYSTLKVQPAELEDSGVYFCASSQSRRRKKQETQYFGPGTRLLVL.

This clonotype was seen only a few times. The gene calls are TRBV7-9 and TRBJ1-2; D is undetermined. Germline loops: CDR1 SEHNR, CDR2 FQNEAQ (reference sequence). Trimming removed 5 bases from V and 7 bases from J, with 20 bases in between. This CDR3 is 15 amino acids long. DNA for the CDR3: TGTGCCAGCAGCCGAGATTCGGGTCTGGCTTCTGGCTACACCTTC. This gives the protein CASSRDSGLASGYTF.

This clonotype was seen at least ten times. The chain links TRBV20-1 to TRBJ2-7; 16 bases are shared with TRBD2. CDR1 is DFQATT and CDR2 is SNEGSKA in the germline V gene (reference sequence). The CDR3 extends over 17 amino acids. Trimming removed 3 bases from V and 6 bases from J; junction bases left unmatched: 11. This CDR3 reads CSASPGTSGGASGEQYF. The DNA of the CDR3 is TGCAGTGCTAGTCCCGGGACTAGCGGGGGGGCCTCAGGCGAGCAGTACTTC.